This T cell receptor beta chain is drawn from a study of blood T cell repertoires in COVID-19. The repertoire was sequenced with immunoSEQ multiplex PCR; TCRdb's copy has only in-frame clones and lacks some. The repertoire consists of about 44,000 clones, with approximately 89% occurring once and the leading ten covering approximately 1.4%. In its sample, this clone was seen once. Per the germline V gene, CDR1 is LNHDA and CDR2 is SQIVND (reference sequence). CDR3 length: 17 amino acids. With 6 bases clipped from V and 5 bases from J, the junction kept 10 bases outside the gene matches. The receptor comes from a woman aged 35 to 49 with acute or convalescent COVID-19. The rearrangement links TRBV19 to TRBJ2-2; TRBD2 matches at 12 bases. The sample taken for sequencing was peripheral blood. The CDR3 loop reads CASRRLAGVVGTGELFF. The DNA for the CDR3 is TGTGCCAGTAGAAGACTAGCGGGAGTCGTTGGGACCGGGGAGCTGTTTTTT.